What follows are 32 T cell receptor beta chains derived from one specimen sequenced in a study of blood T cell repertoires in COVID-19. Some clones are missing from TCRdb's copy, which holds only in-frame ones; the method was immunoSEQ multiplex PCR. The data show roughly 240,000 clones, roughly four fifths seen once. Source material: peripheral blood. The receptors shown here come from a woman in her 70s with acute or convalescent COVID-19.

The genes are TRBV7-9 and TRBJ2-4, with TRBD2 matching over 7 bases. The trim removed 5 bases at V and 3 bases at J, leaving 10 bases unmatched. Per the germline V gene, CDR1 is SEHNR and CDR2 is FQNEAQ (reference sequence). The CDR3 is 16 residues long. Here the CDR3 DNA reads TGTGCCAGCAGCGGAACCTGGGACTACTACAAAAACATTCAGTACTTC. Amino acid sequence: CASSGTWDYYKNIQYF.

The V call is TRBV27, the J call TRBJ2-3, with D possibly matching TRBD2 (7 bases). CDR1 and CDR2 from the germline V gene are MNHEY and SMNVEV (reference sequence). There are 17 residues in the CDR3. V was cut by 3 bases and J by 3 bases, with 19 bases left in between. The CDR3 spells CASSLTLRGGRTDTQYF. DNA for the CDR3: TGTGCCAGCAGTTTGACCCTTAGGGGGGGCCGAACAGATACGCAGTATTTT.

This rearrangement joins TRBV6-2 or TRBV6-3 to TRBJ2-7, with 7 bases that match TRBD1. The CDR3 spans 17 residues. The V segment lost 0 bases and the J segment 4 bases; nucleotides outside the gene matches: 12. Germline V gene lookup returns CDR1 MNHEY and CDR2 SVGEGT. CDR3 coding DNA: TGTGCCAGCAGTTACTCCGGGACAGCCGACCTTATGTACGAGCAGTACTTC. Translating gives CASSYSGTADLMYEQYF.

The CDR3 nucleotides read TGTGCCAGCAGTTACCCCGACAGGGGGGATGGCTACACCTTC. Translation gives CASSYPDRGDGYTF. This sequence joins TRBV6-2 or TRBV6-3 and TRBJ1-2, with 9 bases that match TRBD1. Germline V gene lookup returns CDR1 MNHEY and CDR2 SVGEGT. There are 14 residues in the CDR3. Germline trimming cut 2 bases from V and 6 bases from J; bases unmatched to any gene: 4.

This CDR3 is CAWSLGQGVRTEAFF. The CDR3, as DNA: TGTGCCTGGAGTTTAGGGCAGGGGGTTCGGACTGAAGCTTTCTTT. V usage is TRBV30 and J usage is TRBJ1-1, with 7 nucleotides matching TRBD1. Trimming took 2 bases from V and 5 from J; bases not matched to a gene: 11. This CDR3 has 15 amino acids. The germline V gene encodes CDR1 GTSNPN and CDR2 SVGIG (reference sequence).

V and J are TRBV7-2 and TRBJ1-2; 7 bases agree with TRBD1. CDR1 is SGHTA and CDR2 is FQGNSA in the germline V gene. The J segment lost 4 bases and the V segment lost 5 bases, leaving 10 bases of the junction unmatched. This CDR3 has 15 amino acids. The CDR3 nucleotides are TGTGCCAGCAGCCCTAACTCGGGACAGCTCTATGGCTACACCTTC. Its protein is CASSPNSGQLYGYTF.

This clone was observed a handful of times. V and J are TRBV28 and TRBJ2-3; 9 nucleotides line up with TRBD2. CDR3 length: 17 residues. The trim removed 5 bases at V and 3 bases at J, leaving 12 bases unmatched. Germline loops: CDR1 MDHEN, CDR2 SYDVKM. CDR3 coding DNA: TGTGCCAGCAGTCTAAGGTCCCTGCGGGGGGGGACAGATACGCAGTATTTT. This sequence encodes CASSLRSLRGGTDTQYF.

V usage is TRBV30 and J usage is TRBJ1-5; possibly TRBD1 for D (5 bases). With 0 bases removed from V and 4 bases from J, the gap between germline ends came to 7 bases. Germline assignment: CDR1 GTSNPN and CDR2 SVGIG (reference sequence). The CDR3 runs to 13 residues. CDR3 nucleotides: TGTGCCTGGAGTGTACCAGGGAATCAGCCCCAGCATTTT. It encodes CAWSVPGNQPQHF.

The CDR3: CASSLWTGGQLNTEAFF. CDR3 nucleotide sequence: TGCGCCAGCAGCTTGTGGACAGGGGGTCAGCTGAACACTGAAGCTTTCTTT. The V gene is TRBV5-1, the J gene TRBJ1-1, with 10 bases matching TRBD1. Germline V CDR1 and CDR2: SGHRS, YFSETQ. The CDR3 contains 17 residues. With 1 base clipped from V and 0 bases from J, the junction kept 6 bases outside the gene matches.

The gene calls are TRBV4-3 and TRBJ1-2; unclear D gene. With 3 bases removed from V and 4 bases from J, the gap between germline ends came to 15 bases. The CDR3 is 15 residues long. The germline V gene encodes CDR1 LGHNA and CDR2 YSLEER. CDR3 residues: CASSQGFEGFYGYTF. The CDR3 DNA follows: TGCGCCAGCAGCCAGGGATTTGAGGGTTTCTATGGCTACACCTTC.

This sequence joins TRBV19 and TRBJ1-6; no firm D call. CDR3 size: 12 residues. Germline values: CDR1 LNHDA, CDR2 SQIVND (reference sequence). Trimming removed 6 bases from V and 3 bases from J, with 3 bases in between. CDR3 coding DNA: TGTGCCAGTAGGAGCTATAATTCACCCCTCCACTTT. Its translation is CASRSYNSPLHF. Based on the CDR3 plus reference TRBV19 and TRBJ1-6, the full variable domain is DGGITQSPKYLFRKEGQNVTLSCEQNLNHDAMYWYRQDPGQGLRLIYYSQIVNDFQKGDIAEGYSVSREKKESFPLTVTSAQKNPTAFYLCASRSYNSPLHFGNGTRLTVT.

This clone turned up a few times. The chain uses TRBV5-6 and TRBJ1-1; possible D gene TRBD1, 6 bases. This CDR3 has 14 amino acids. The V gene's germline CDR1 is SGHDT and CDR2 YYEEEE. The V and J ends lost 0 bases and 5 bases respectively, with 11 bases between them. CDR3 nucleotide sequence: TGTGCCAGCAGCTTGGAACAGGGTGGGACTGAAGCTTTCTTT. It is translated as CASSLEQGGTEAFF.

This clone was seen just once. The chain couples TRBV7-9 to TRBJ1-4; the match to TRBD1 covers 8 bases. Per the germline V gene, CDR1 is SEHNR and CDR2 is FQNEAQ (reference sequence). This CDR3 contains 14 residues. V lost 5 bases to trimming and J lost 7 bases; unmatched junction nucleotides: 6. CDR3 amino acids: CASSHGTGGEKLFF. CDR3 in DNA: TGTGCCAGCAGCCACGGGACAGGTGGTGAAAAACTGTTTTTT.

Only one count was recorded for this clone. The rearrangement uses TRBV3-1 (or the pseudogene TRBV3-2) and TRBJ1-6, with D maybe TRBD1 (5 bases). In germline, CDR1 is LGHDT, CDR2 YNNKEL (reference sequence). V lost 0 bases to trimming and J lost 4 bases, with 10 bases between them. The CDR3 runs to 16 residues. This CDR3 reads CASSQEQDGYNSPLHF. CDR3 nucleotides: TGTGCCAGCAGCCAAGAACAGGATGGATATAATTCACCCCTCCACTTT.

CDR3 nucleotides: TGCAGTGCGAGGGAAAGGCAGCCCCAGCATTTT. This codes for CSARERQPQHF. The chain carries TRBV20-1 and TRBJ1-5; D not certain. Germline lookup yields CDR1 DFQATT and CDR2 SNEGSKA (reference sequence). There are 11 residues in the CDR3. V was cut by 6 bases and J by 7 bases, with 10 bases left in between.

The V gene is TRBV5-4, the J gene TRBJ1-2; maybe TRBD1 (5 bases). In germline, CDR1 is SGHNT, CDR2 YYREEE (reference sequence). This CDR3 region has 13 residues. V lost 1 base, J lost 4 bases, and 8 bases lay in between. The CDR3 reads CASSLWQGYGYTF. For the CDR3, the DNA is TGTGCCAGCAGCTTGTGGCAGGGCTATGGCTACACCTTC.

This sequence joins TRBV3-1 (or the pseudogene TRBV3-2) and TRBJ1-1, with D possibly matching TRBD1 (6 bases). Germline assignment: CDR1 LGHDT and CDR2 YNNKEL (reference sequence). V lost 1 base and J 5 bases, leaving 14 bases between the germline ends. The CDR3 runs to 15 residues. CDR3 amino acids: CASSQAQGSGTEAFF. The CDR3 nucleotides are TGTGCCAGCAGCCAAGCCCAGGGGTCGGGGACTGAAGCTTTCTTT.

The chain is built from TRBV25-1 and TRBJ2-2, with 8 bases aligning to TRBD2. V lost 2 bases, J lost 5 bases, and 7 bases stayed unmatched. The CDR3 is 16 amino acids. Looked up from germline, CDR1 is MGHDK and CDR2 is SYGVNS. CDR3 nucleotide sequence: TGTGCCAGCAGTGAACTAAGCGGGGGCGGTACCGGGGAGCTGTTTTTT. Protein product: CASSELSGGGTGELFF.

V gene TRBV7-6 combines with J gene TRBJ1-5, with a tentative D call TRBD1 (6 bases). Germline CDR1 reads SGHVS; CDR2 reads FNYEAQ. The V and J ends lost 1 base and 1 base respectively, with 11 bases between them. The CDR3 loop spans 16 amino acids. CDR3 sequence (DNA): TGTGCCAGCAGCTTAGGGGGGGGGCGCAGCAATCAGCCCCAGCATTTT. Encoded protein: CASSLGGGRSNQPQHF.

The rearrangement joins TRBV4-2 to TRBJ2-1, with 8 bases matching TRBD2. CDR1 and CDR2 (germline): LGHNA, YNFKEQ. The ends lost 0 bases at V and 10 bases at J; junction bases unmatched: 8. The length of the CDR3 is 15 residues. The CDR3 loop is CASSQEGGVAGEQFF. The CDR3 DNA follows: TGTGCCAGCAGCCAAGAAGGAGGAGTAGCGGGGGAGCAGTTCTTC.

The V gene is TRBV15, the J gene TRBJ1-1, with no clear D. The CDR3 runs to 13 residues. Germline lookup yields CDR1 LNHNV and CDR2 YYDKDF (reference sequence). Trimming removed 0 bases from V and 10 bases from J, with 12 bases in between. CDR3 bases: TGTGCCACCAGCAGAGATCCCGTTTCCGTAGCTTTCTTT. It yields the protein CATSRDPVSVAFF.

This chain links TRBV19 with TRBJ1-2, with 7 bases lining up with TRBD1. This CDR3 has 14 residues. V was pared by 7 bases and J by 5 bases, with 10 bases of the junction left unmatched. Germline-derived CDR1 and CDR2 are LNHDA and SQIVND (reference sequence). CDR3 nucleotides: TGTGCCAGTATCGGCCGGGACAGTCCTTATGGCTACACCTTC. Residues: CASIGRDSPYGYTF.

The rearrangement joins TRBV6-5 to TRBJ1-6; possibly TRBD1 for D (6 bases). This CDR3 has 14 residues. CDR1 is MNHEY, CDR2 SVGAGI, per germline. Trimming pared 7 bases from V and 7 bases from J, leaving 14 bases between. CDR3 sequence: CASITDRWNSPLHF. The DNA for the CDR3 is TGTGCCAGCATTACCGACAGGTGGAATTCACCCCTCCACTTT.

The chain links TRBV6-2 or TRBV6-3 to TRBJ2-7; tentative D call: TRBD2 (6 bases). Trimming left V 0 bases short and J 5 bases short, with 17 bases between. The germline V gene has CDR1 MNHEY and CDR2 SVGEGT. The CDR3 extends over 16 amino acids. CDR3 sequence (DNA): TGTGCCAGCAGTTACTCGTTGGCCCTCGGAGGGGACGAGCAGTACTTC. This translates into CASSYSLALGGDEQYF.

The table lists this clone with a few counts. The chain is built from TRBV5-1 and TRBJ1-4; 7 bases agree with TRBD1. The CDR3 runs 16 residues. From germline, CDR1 is SGHRS and CDR2 YFSETQ. The junction had 6 bases not matched to a gene; V was cut back by 4 bases and J by 0 bases. The chain's CDR3 is CASSLVGQATNEKLFF. CDR3 DNA sequence: TGCGCCAGCAGCCTAGTAGGACAGGCAACTAATGAAAAACTGTTTTTT.

The chain combines TRBV7-2 with TRBJ2-5; D call uncertain. The germline CDR1 and CDR2 sequences are SGHTA and FQGNSA. Trimming shortened V by 1 base and J by 3 bases, and 9 bases separated the two germline ends. This CDR3 contains 14 residues. The CDR3 bases are TGTGCCAGCAGCTTAGTAGTTAGTGAAGAGACCCAGTACTTC. This translates into CASSLVVSEETQYF. Filled out from reference TRBV7-2 and TRBJ2-5, the complete variable domain reads GAGVSQSPSNKVTEKGKDVELRCDPISGHTALYWYRQSLGQGLEFLIYFQGNSAPDKSGLPSDRFSAERTGGSVSTLTIQRTQQEDSAVYLCASSLVVSEETQYFGPGTRLLVL.

The chain is built from TRBV28 and TRBJ1-2; 9 bases line up with TRBD1. The CDR3 sequence is 13 residues long. CDR1 and CDR2 (germline): MDHEN, SYDVKM. Trimming removed 6 bases from V and 1 base from J; junction bases left unmatched: 0. DNA of the CDR3: TGTGCCAGCAGGACAGGGGGTAACTATGGCTACACCTTC. Protein sequence: CASRTGGNYGYTF.

This chain uses TRBV7-9 with TRBJ1-6, with 8 bases that match TRBD1. Germline CDR1 reads SEHNR; CDR2 reads FQNEAQ (reference sequence). V trimming: 4 bases; J trimming: 9 bases; junction bases outside the gene matches: 5. The length of the CDR3 is 14 residues. The CDR3 sequence: CASSYGQGRSPLHF. For the CDR3, the DNA is TGTGCCAGCAGCTACGGACAGGGACGTTCACCCCTCCACTTT.

The chain joins TRBV6-5 to TRBJ1-4; 7 bases map to TRBD1. Germline CDR1 is MNHEY and CDR2 is SVGAGI. V was pared by 0 bases and J by 8 bases, with 6 bases of the junction left unmatched. The CDR3 has 15 amino acids. Here the CDR3 DNA reads TGTGCCAGCAGTTACTCGAAGGGGGGACAGGAAAAACTGTTTTTT. The encoded protein is CASSYSKGGQEKLFF.

The chain has TRBV2 and TRBJ1-6; 8 bases are shared with TRBD1. Germline CDR1 reads SNHLY; CDR2 reads FYNNEI. V dropped 6 bases and J dropped 9; count of bases not matched to a gene: 7. This CDR3 contains 14 residues. CDR3 DNA: TGTGCCAGCAGCTCGGACAGGGTACGTTCACCCCTCCACTTT. Protein sequence: CASSSDRVRSPLHF. Full variable domain (remainder filled in from reference TRBV2 and TRBJ1-6): EPEVTQTPSHQVTQMGQEVILRCVPISNHLYFYWYRQILGQKVEFLVSFYNNEISEKSEIFDDQFSVERPDGSNFTLKIRSTKLEDSAMYFCASSSDRVRSPLHFGNGTRLTVT.

A few counts support this clone. V usage is TRBV28 and J usage is TRBJ1-6; tentative D call: TRBD1 (5 bases). Germline assignment: CDR1 MDHEN and CDR2 SYDVKM. This CDR3 is built from 15 residues. Trimming took 1 base from V and 7 from J, leaving 11 bases between them. The CDR3 DNA sequence: TGTGCCAGCAGTTTATCAGGGTCTAGGAATTCACCCCTCCACTTT. This gives the protein CASSLSGSRNSPLHF.

The genes are TRBV19 and TRBJ1-3, with D tentatively TRBD1 (6 bases). Germline loops: CDR1 LNHDA, CDR2 SQIVND (reference sequence). The germline V and J ends were trimmed by 7 bases and 4 bases, with 20 bases remaining between them. The CDR3 runs to 16 residues. The CDR3 spells CASTNLGRGKGNTIYF. The CDR3, as DNA: TGTGCCAGTACCAACCTGGGCAGGGGAAAAGGAAACACCATATATTTT.